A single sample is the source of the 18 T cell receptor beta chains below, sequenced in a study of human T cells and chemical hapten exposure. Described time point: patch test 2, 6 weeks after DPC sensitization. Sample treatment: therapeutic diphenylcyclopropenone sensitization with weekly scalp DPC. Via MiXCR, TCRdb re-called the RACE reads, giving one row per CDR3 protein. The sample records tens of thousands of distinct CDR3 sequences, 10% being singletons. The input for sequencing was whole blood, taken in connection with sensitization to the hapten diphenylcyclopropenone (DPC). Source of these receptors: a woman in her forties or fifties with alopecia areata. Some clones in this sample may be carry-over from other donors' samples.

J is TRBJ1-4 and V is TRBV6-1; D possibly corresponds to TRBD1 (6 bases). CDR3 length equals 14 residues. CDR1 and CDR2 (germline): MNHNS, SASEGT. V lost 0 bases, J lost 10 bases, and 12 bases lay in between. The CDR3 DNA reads TGTGCCAGCAGTGAAGCGCTGGACAGCGGAAAACTGTTTTTT. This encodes CASSEALDSGKLFF.

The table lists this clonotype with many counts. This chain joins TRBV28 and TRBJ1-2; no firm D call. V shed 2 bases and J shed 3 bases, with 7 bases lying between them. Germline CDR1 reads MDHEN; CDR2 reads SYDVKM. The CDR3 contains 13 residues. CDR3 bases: TGTGCCAGCAGTTTACCCGAGGACTATGGCTACACCTTC. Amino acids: CASSLPEDYGYTF.

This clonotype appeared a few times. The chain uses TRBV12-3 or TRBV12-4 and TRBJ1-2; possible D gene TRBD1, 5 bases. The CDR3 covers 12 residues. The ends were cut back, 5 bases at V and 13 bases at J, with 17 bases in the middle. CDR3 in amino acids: CASSKRQPSPTF. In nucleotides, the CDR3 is TGTGCCAGCAGTAAACGACAGCCTAGCCCCACCTTC.

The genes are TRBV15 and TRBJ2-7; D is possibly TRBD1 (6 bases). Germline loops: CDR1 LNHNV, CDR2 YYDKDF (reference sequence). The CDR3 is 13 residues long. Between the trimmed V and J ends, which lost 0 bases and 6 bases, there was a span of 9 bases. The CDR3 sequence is CATSRDYRAEQYF. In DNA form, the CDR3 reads TGTGCCACCAGCAGAGATTACAGGGCCGAGCAGTACTTC.

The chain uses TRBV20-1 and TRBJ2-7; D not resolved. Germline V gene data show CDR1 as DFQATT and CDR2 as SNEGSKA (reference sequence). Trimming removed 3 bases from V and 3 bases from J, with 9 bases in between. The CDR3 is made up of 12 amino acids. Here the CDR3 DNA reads TGCAGTGCTAGTTTAACATACTACGAGCAGTACTTC. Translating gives CSASLTYYEQYF.

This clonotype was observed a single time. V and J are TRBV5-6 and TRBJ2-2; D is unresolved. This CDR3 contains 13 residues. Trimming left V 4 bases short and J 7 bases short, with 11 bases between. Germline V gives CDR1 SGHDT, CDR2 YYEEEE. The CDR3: CASSVTPSGELFF. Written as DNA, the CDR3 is TGTGCCAGCAGCGTCACTCCGAGCGGGGAGCTGTTTTTT.

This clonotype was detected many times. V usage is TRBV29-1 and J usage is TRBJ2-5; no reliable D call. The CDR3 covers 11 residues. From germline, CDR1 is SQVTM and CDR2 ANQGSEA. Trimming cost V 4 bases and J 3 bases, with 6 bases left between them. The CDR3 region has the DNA TGCAGCGTTGCCTCTGAAGAGACCCAGTACTTC. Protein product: CSVASEETQYF.

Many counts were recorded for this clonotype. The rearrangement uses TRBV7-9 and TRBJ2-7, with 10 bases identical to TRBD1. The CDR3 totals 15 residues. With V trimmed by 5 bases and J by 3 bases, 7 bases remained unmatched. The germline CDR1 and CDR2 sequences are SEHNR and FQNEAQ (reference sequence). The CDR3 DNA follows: TGTGCCAGCAGCGCGACGGGACAGGGGAACTACGAGCAGTACTTC. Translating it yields CASSATGQGNYEQYF.

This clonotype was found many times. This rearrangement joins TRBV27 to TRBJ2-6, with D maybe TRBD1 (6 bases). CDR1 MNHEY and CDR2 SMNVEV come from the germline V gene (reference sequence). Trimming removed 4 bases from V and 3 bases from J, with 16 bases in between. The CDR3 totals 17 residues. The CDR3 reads CASSSQQGRVGANVLTF. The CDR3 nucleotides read TGTGCCAGCAGTTCTCAACAGGGTAGAGTTGGGGCCAACGTCCTGACTTTC.

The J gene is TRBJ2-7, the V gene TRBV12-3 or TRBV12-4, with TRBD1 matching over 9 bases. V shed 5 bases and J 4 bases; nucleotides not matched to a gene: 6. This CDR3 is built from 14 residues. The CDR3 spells CASSLPGQGYEQYF. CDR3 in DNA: TGTGCCAGCAGTCTCCCGGGACAGGGATACGAGCAGTACTTC.

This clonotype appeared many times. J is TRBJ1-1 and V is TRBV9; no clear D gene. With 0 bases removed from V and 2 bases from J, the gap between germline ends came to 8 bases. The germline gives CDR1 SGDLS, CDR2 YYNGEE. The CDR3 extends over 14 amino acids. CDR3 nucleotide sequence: TGTGCCAGCAGCGTAGCTACGGGCAACACTGAAGCTTTCTTT. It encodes CASSVATGNTEAFF.

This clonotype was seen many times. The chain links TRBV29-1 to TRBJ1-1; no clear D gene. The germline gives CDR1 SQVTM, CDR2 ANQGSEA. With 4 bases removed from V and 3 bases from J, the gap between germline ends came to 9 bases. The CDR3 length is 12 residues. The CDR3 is CSVGLSHTEAFF. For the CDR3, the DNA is TGCAGCGTTGGGCTCTCCCACACTGAAGCTTTCTTT.

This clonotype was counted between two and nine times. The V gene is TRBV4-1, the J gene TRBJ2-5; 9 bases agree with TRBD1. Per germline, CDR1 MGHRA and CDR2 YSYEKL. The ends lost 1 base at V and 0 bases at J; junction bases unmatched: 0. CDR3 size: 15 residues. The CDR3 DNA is TGCGCCAGCAGCCAAGGGGACAGGGACCAAGAGACCCAGTACTTC. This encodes CASSQGDRDQETQYF.

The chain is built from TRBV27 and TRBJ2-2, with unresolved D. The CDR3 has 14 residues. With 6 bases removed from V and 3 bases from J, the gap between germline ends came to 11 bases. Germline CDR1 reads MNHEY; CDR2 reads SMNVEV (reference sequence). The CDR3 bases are TGTGCCAGCAGCCCTACCGGACACACCGGGGAGCTGTTTTTT. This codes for CASSPTGHTGELFF.

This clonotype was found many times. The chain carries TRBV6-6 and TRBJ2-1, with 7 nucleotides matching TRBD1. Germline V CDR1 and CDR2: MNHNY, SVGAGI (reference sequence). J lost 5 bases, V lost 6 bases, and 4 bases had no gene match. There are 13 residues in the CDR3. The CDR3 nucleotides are TGTGCCAGCAGCAGGGACAGAGACAATGAGCAGTTCTTC. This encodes CASSRDRDNEQFF.

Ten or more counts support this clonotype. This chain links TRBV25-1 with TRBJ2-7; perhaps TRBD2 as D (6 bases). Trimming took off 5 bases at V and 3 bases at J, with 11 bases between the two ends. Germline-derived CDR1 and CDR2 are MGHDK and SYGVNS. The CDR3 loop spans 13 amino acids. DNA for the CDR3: TGTGCCAGCAGTCACGGCGGGATCTACGAGCAGTACTTC. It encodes CASSHGGIYEQYF.

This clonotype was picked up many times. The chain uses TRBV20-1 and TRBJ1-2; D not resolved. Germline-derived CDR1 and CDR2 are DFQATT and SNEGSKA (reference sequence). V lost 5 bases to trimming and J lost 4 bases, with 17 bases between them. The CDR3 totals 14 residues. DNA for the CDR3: TGCAGTGCTTTAAAGCCTGGGGTTGGCTATGGCTACACCTTC. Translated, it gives CSALKPGVGYGYTF.

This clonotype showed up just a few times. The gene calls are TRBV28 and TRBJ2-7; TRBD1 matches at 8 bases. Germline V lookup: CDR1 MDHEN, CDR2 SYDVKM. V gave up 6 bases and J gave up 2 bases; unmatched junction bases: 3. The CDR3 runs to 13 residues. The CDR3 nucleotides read TGTGCCAGCAGGCGACAGGGGCCCTACGAGCAGTACTTC. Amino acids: CASRRQGPYEQYF.